This T cell receptor beta chain was sequenced in a study of CD8 T cells in ankylosing spondylitis. Study results and limitations: With a CD8+ phenotype, disease-linked clones were relatively rare in peripheral blood. Prior literature has documented some motif variants in synovial fluid and blood from reactive arthritis. Significant enrichment of disease-linked clones was reportedly seen in matched ankylosing spondylitis synovial fluid. It appeared that ankylosing spondylitis blood was characterized by a TCR beta motif of several highly homologous variants.

V was pared by 3 bases and J by 10 bases, with 6 bases of the junction left unmatched. Per germline, CDR1 DFQATT and CDR2 SNEGSKA (reference sequence). CDR3 length equals 13 residues. This clonotype was seen only a few times. Its specificity is unknown. Preparation of TCR beta libraries was done by quantitative 5'-RACE with molecular barcodes. From the 5' RACE reads, TCRdb called clonotypes with MiXCR, one entry per CDR3 protein. In the table there are some 220,000 distinct CDR3 sequences, roughly 6.6% of which are singletons. The clonotype originates from a male donor with ankylosing spondylitis. Material: blood, either unsorted or a sorted T cell fraction (not recorded which). The gene calls are TRBV20-1 and TRBJ2-1; 10 nucleotides match TRBD2. The CDR3 sequence is CSASPSGRGEQFF. CDR3 bases: TGCAGTGCTAGCCCTAGCGGGAGAGGGGAGCAGTTCTTC.